This T cell receptor beta chain came from a study of T cells in Graves' hyperthyroidism and ophthalmopathy. Points from the study as a whole: Among clonotypes expanded in thyroid above 0.001, most were also found in blood. Researchers report that a 13 V-J model separated ophthalmopathy from stable hyperthyroidism.

Trimming cost V 0 bases and J 6 bases, with 9 bases left between them. The CDR3 sequence is 14 residues long. The germline V gene has CDR1 SGHRS and CDR2 YFSETQ. Regions amplified from RNA transcripts were the TCR beta CDR3 regions. An initial round of RT-PCR targeting the TCR CDR3 relied on the HTBI primer set. TCRdb independently ran MiXCR on the multiplex PCR reads; one entry per CDR3 protein. There are 650,000 to 800,000 distinct CDR3 sequences in the sample; over 40% occur only once, and less than 9.5% lies in the top ten. With regard to this clonotype: Its antigen is as yet unknown.

This TCR was recovered from an adult man with Graves' disease, either hyperthyroidism or ophthalmopathy (not recorded which). The sequenced sample was peripheral blood or thyroid tissue (not recorded which). This chain connects TRBV5-1 to TRBJ2-2; D unclear. For the CDR3, the DNA is TGCGCCAGCAGCTTGGTGGGGAAGGCCGGGGAGCTGTTTTTT. Protein: CASSLVGKAGELFF.